The sequence of this TCR beta chain was determined in a study of TIL therapy for anti-PD-1-resistant metastatic lung cancer. Study context: Patients had a median age of approximately 57 years (range about 35-85). Most patients had lung adenocarcinoma.

Time point reported: pre-treatment sample, taken before nivolumab and TIL therapy. Enrollment ran from 2017 to early 2020. Germline CDR1 MNHEY, CDR2 SVGEGT. This CDR3 contains 14 residues. V gave up 5 bases and J gave up 4 bases; unmatched junction bases: 6. The immunoSEQ assay was v3. Each library reached some 2.1 million read pairs, or about 5-6.5 million at deep level. Some clones are missing from TCRdb's copy, which holds only in-frame ones; the method was immunoSEQ multiplex PCR. Of approximately 57,000 clones in the sample, 70% to 90% are singletons; the top ten hold about 2.7%. The chain employs TRBV6-2 or TRBV6-3 and TRBJ1-1, with 8 bases fitting TRBD1. Sample: blood, taken at baseline. The clonotype comes from a person aged 25 to 85 with non-small cell lung cancer. The CDR3 DNA reads as TGTGCCAGCAGTCAGAGACAGGGGAGCACTGAAGCTTTCTTT. As protein: CASSQRQGSTEAFF.